This T cell receptor beta chain derives from a study of blood T cell repertoires in COVID-19. Study information: T cells, B-cell-depleted T cells, or PBMCs provided the cDNA or gDNA that served as material.

Trimming took off 9 bases at V and 11 bases at J, with 19 bases between the two ends. The CDR3 extends over 12 amino acids. Assay used: immunoSEQ multiplex PCR; TCRdb lists only in-frame clones, some missing. Among about 420,000 clones listed, roughly 90% were seen once. This chain uses TRBV12-3 or TRBV12-4 with TRBJ1-2; D is unresolved. The sequence derives from a man younger than 35 with COVID-19, enrolled during active disease. The source material was peripheral blood. CDR3 sequence: CASILRGGGYTF. For the CDR3, the DNA is TGTGCCAGTATCCTGAGAGGTGGAGGGTACACCTTC.